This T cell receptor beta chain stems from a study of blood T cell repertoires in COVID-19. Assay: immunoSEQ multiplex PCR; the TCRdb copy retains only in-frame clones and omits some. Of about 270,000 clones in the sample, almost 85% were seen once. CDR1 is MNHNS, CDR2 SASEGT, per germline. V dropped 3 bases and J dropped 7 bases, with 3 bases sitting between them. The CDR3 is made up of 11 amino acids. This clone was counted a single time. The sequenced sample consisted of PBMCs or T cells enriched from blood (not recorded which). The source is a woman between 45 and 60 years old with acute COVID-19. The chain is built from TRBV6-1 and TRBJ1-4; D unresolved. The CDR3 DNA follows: TGTGCCAGCAGTGACCTTGAAAAACTGTTTTTT. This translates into CASSDLEKLFF.